This TCR beta chain was sequenced for a study of graft-versus-host responses after intestinal transplantation. The assay was immunoSEQ multiplex PCR, and TCRdb's table has in-frame clones only and misses some. The table lists tens of thousands of clones, about nine tenths of them singletons. The CDR3 runs 12 residues. On this clone itself: Its antigen remains unidentified.

The TCR originated in a human donor who was the organ donor for an intestinal transplant. The chain joins TRBV21-1 to TRBJ2-1; TRBD2, the table's D call, lacks a check against the DNA. TRBV21-1 is annotated as a pseudogene. Here the sequenced sample was unstimulated CD4+ T cells sorted from spleen or lymph node cells, taken before transplant. In DNA form, the CDR3 reads TGTGCCAGCAGCAGCGAGAGGAATGAGCAGTTCTTC. Its protein is CASSSERNEQFF.